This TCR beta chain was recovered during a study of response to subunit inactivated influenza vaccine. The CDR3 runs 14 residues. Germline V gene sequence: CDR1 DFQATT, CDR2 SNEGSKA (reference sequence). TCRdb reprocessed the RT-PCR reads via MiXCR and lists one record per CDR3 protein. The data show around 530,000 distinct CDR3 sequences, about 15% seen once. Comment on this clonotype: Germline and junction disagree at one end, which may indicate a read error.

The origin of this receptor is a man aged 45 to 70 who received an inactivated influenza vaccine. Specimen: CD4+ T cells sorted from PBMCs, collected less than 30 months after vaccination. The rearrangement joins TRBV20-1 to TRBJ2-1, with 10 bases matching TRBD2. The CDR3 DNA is TGCAGTGCTCGGGGAGCGGGAGGGTACAATGAGCAGTCCTTC. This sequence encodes CSARGAGGYNEQSF.